One and the same sample provided the 30 T cell receptor beta chains below, sequenced in a study of OX40 agonist ivuxolimab in advanced cancers. Here immunoSEQ multiplex PCR was the method, and the copy in TCRdb shows in-frame clones only, minus some. This table holds 57,000 or so clones, over 80% found once. Sequenced here: CD4+ or CD8+ T cells sorted from blood, sampled in a trial of the OX40 agonist ivuxolimab. These receptors came from an adult with an advanced solid tumor such as melanoma, head and neck, liver or kidney cancer.

The rearrangement links TRBV19 to TRBJ1-2, with 7 bases matching TRBD1. The ends lost 3 bases at V and 3 bases at J; junction bases unmatched: 1. Germline values: CDR1 LNHDA, CDR2 SQIVND (reference sequence). This CDR3 region has 13 residues. The CDR3 bases are TGTGCCAGTAGTATCGACAGGGACTATGGCTACACCTTC. Protein product: CASSIDRDYGYTF.

The J gene is TRBJ2-5, the V gene TRBV7-8; 7 nucleotides align to TRBD2. Germline CDR1 SGHVS, CDR2 FQNEAQ. The CDR3 consists of 15 residues. Germline trimming cut 1 base from V and 8 bases from J; bases unmatched to any gene: 10. CDR3 nucleotides: TGTGCCAGCAGCTTAGAACAGGCTAGCGGAGCCACCCAGTACTTC. Amino acids: CASSLEQASGATQYF.

J is TRBJ1-4 and V is TRBV6-1; no definite D call. Germline V gives CDR1 MNHNS, CDR2 SASEGT. The germline V and J ends were trimmed by 5 bases and 4 bases, with 11 bases remaining between them. The CDR3 is made up of 14 amino acids. In nucleotides, the CDR3 is TGTGCCAGCAGTTCTCAAACCGTTAATGAAAAACTGTTTTTT. Amino acid sequence: CASSSQTVNEKLFF.

The chain is built from TRBV5-6 and TRBJ1-6; the match to TRBD1 covers 10 bases. The CDR3 consists of 17 residues. Germline CDR1 is SGHDT and CDR2 is YYEEEE. J gave up 6 bases and V 0 bases, and 6 bases lay outside the gene matches. In DNA form, the CDR3 reads TGTGCCAGCAGCTTGGGACAGGGGGCATCTGGTAATTCACCCCTCCACTTT. This translates into CASSLGQGASGNSPLHF.

This clone has only one observation. V and J are TRBV7-9 and TRBJ1-1; 7 bases are shared with TRBD1. The CDR3 spans 14 residues. The germline V gene has CDR1 SEHNR and CDR2 FQNEAQ (reference sequence). J was trimmed by 11 bases and V by 4 bases; bases with no gene match: 13. The CDR3 nucleotides read TGTGCCAGCAGCTCCGCAGACAGGGTCGATTGGGCTTTCTTT. Protein product: CASSSADRVDWAFF. The whole variable domain, filled in from reference TRBV7-9 and TRBJ1-1, reads DTGVSQNPRHKITKRGQNVTFRCDPISEHNRLYWYRQTLGQGPEFLTYFQNEAQLEKSRLLSDRFSAERPKGSFSTLEIQRTEQGDSAMYLCASSSADRVDWAFFGQGTRLTVV.

The genes are TRBV6-5 and TRBJ1-6, with D unresolved. V lost 8 bases and J lost 4, with 12 bases in between. Looked up from germline, CDR1 is MNHEY and CDR2 is SVGAGI. CDR3 size: 14 residues. CDR3 coding DNA: TGTGCCAGCGGTACCAACAATTATAATTCACCCCTCCACTTT. This encodes CASGTNNYNSPLHF.

The chain joins TRBV7-2 to TRBJ2-7; possible D gene TRBD1, 7 bases. V lost 5 bases, J lost 2 bases, and 16 bases lay in between. This CDR3 has 15 residues. Germline CDR1 and CDR2: SGHTA and FQGNSA. Here the CDR3 reads CASSQHPGGTYEQYF. The CDR3 DNA is TGTGCCAGCAGCCAACACCCAGGGGGGACCTACGAGCAGTACTTC.

CDR3 nucleotide sequence: TGTGCCAGCAGCAGGGGACCAGCGGGGGGCCAAGGGGGCATTCAGTACTTC. Protein product: CASSRGPAGGQGGIQYF. The V call is TRBV5-4, the J call TRBJ2-4; TRBD2 matches 9 bases. The V and J ends lost 4 bases and 9 bases, in that order; junction bases with no gene match: 17. The CDR3 consists of 17 residues. Germline values: CDR1 SGHNT, CDR2 YYREEE (reference sequence).

The rearrangement uses TRBV15 and TRBJ2-1; weak D call: TRBD2 (6 bases). The ends were cut back, 0 bases at V and 8 bases at J, with 17 bases in the middle. CDR1 and CDR2 (germline): LNHNV, YYDKDF (reference sequence). The CDR3 is 16 amino acids. The CDR3 loop reads CATSRDLASAVDEQFF. Here the CDR3 DNA reads TGTGCCACCAGCAGAGATTTGGCTAGCGCGGTCGATGAGCAGTTCTTC.

The V call is TRBV11-3, the J call TRBJ1-1; unclear D gene. V was trimmed by 8 bases and J by 3 bases, leaving 13 bases between them. The germline V gene encodes CDR1 SGHNT and CDR2 YENEEA. This CDR3 contains 13 residues. The CDR3 DNA is TGTGCCAGCGCCTCCAGTACGGACACTGAAGCTTTCTTT. Translated, it gives CASASSTDTEAFF. Variable domain in full (rest from reference TRBV11-3 and TRBJ1-1): EAGVVQSPRYKIIEKKQPVAFWCNPISGHNTLYWYLQNLGQGPELLIRYENEEAVDDSQLPKDRFSAERLKGVDSTLKIQPAELGDSAVYLCASASSTDTEAFFGQGTRLTVV.

This clone has only one observation. V and J are TRBV15 and TRBJ2-3, with 8 bases that match TRBD2. Trimming cost V 9 bases and J 0 bases; bases outside gene matches: 5. Per germline, CDR1 LNHNV and CDR2 YYDKDF (reference sequence). The CDR3 is 14 residues long. The CDR3 nucleotides read TGTGCCACTAATCAGCGGGGGAGCACAGATACGCAGTATTTT. Translated, it gives CATNQRGSTDTQYF.

The rearrangement links TRBV29-1 to TRBJ2-5; TRBD1 matches 9 bases. The CDR3 consists of 16 residues. CDR1 and CDR2 from the germline V gene are SQVTM and ANQGSEA. The ends lost 3 bases at V and 1 base at J; junction bases unmatched: 9. The CDR3, as DNA: TGCAGCGTTGACGGTCCCGGGACAGGGACCCAAGAGACCCAGTACTTC. This encodes CSVDGPGTGTQETQYF.

This clone has just a few counts. The V call is TRBV9, the J call TRBJ2-3; 7 bases map to TRBD2. The junction had 8 bases not matched to a gene; V was cut back by 3 bases and J by 4 bases. The length of the CDR3 is 15 residues. Per the germline V gene, CDR1 is SGDLS and CDR2 is YYNGEE. The CDR3 loop reads CASSERAGVADTQYF. CDR3 DNA sequence: TGTGCCAGCAGCGAGCGGGCGGGGGTAGCAGATACGCAGTATTTT.

The chain is built from TRBV18 and TRBJ2-1; 9 nucleotides align to TRBD1. The CDR3 is 15 residues long. J gave up 5 bases and V 4 bases, and 6 bases lay outside the gene matches. Per the germline V gene, CDR1 is KGHSH and CDR2 is LQKENI. CDR3: CASSQGQGYHNEQFF. CDR3 sequence (DNA): TGTGCCAGCTCACAAGGACAGGGGTACCACAATGAGCAGTTCTTC.

This rearrangement joins TRBV27 to TRBJ2-1; D is uncertain. This CDR3 region has 13 residues. Trimming left V 7 bases short and J 8 bases short, with 15 bases between. CDR1 and CDR2 from the germline V gene are MNHEY and SMNVEV (reference sequence). The DNA for the CDR3 is TGTGCCAGCAAAAGGAGTGGCAGCGATGAGCAGTTCTTC. This sequence encodes CASKRSGSDEQFF.

This chain connects TRBV4-3 to TRBJ2-7, with D possibly TRBD1 on 6 matching bases. Germline V gene data show CDR1 as LGHNA and CDR2 as YSLEER. V lost 4 bases to trimming and J lost 6 bases, with 13 bases between them. The CDR3 length is 13 residues. CDR3 sequence reads: CASSPQGPSEQYF. The DNA for the CDR3 is TGCGCCAGCAGCCCACAGGGTCCGAGCGAGCAGTACTTC.

This clone appeared once. Additional DNA sequences in this sample encode the identical CDR3. The chain carries TRBV19 and TRBJ1-4; D is ambiguous. The CDR3 is 11 residues long. In germline, CDR1 is LNHDA, CDR2 SQIVND (reference sequence). The ends were cut back, 11 bases at V and 8 bases at J, with 12 bases in the middle. The CDR3 nucleotides read TGTGCCGGGAAAGGTTACGAAAAACTGTTTTTT. Its protein is CAGKGYEKLFF.

This chain connects TRBV9 to TRBJ2-5; 7 bases line up with TRBD2. CDR1 is SGDLS, CDR2 YYNGEE, per germline. V shed 0 bases, J shed 2 bases, and the junction held 1 base outside the gene matches. The CDR3 has 14 amino acids. CDR3 DNA: TGTGCCAGCAGCGTAGCCGGGGGGCAAGAGACCCAGTACTTC. It yields the protein CASSVAGGQETQYF.

V usage is TRBV5-4 and J usage is TRBJ1-3; TRBD1 matches 8 bases. The CDR3 sequence is 15 residues long. Losses at the gene ends were 5 bases for V and 2 bases for J; bases not matched to a gene: 6. The germline V gene encodes CDR1 SGHNT and CDR2 YYREEE (reference sequence). The CDR3 nucleotides read TGTGCCAGCAGTTTCCAGGGGGCGACTGGAAACACCATATATTTT. Translating gives CASSFQGATGNTIYF.

Remarks on this clone: This CDR3 is also generated by other DNA sequences in the sample. The chain joins TRBV12-5 to TRBJ2-2, with 8 bases fitting TRBD1. The CDR3 length is 16 residues. V shed 7 bases and J 5 bases; nucleotides not matched to a gene: 12. Germline V CDR1 and CDR2: LGHNT, FRNRAP. The CDR3 DNA sequence: TGTGCTAGTGCCAGGGACAGGATTAAGAATACCGGGGAGCTGTTTTTT. It codes for CASARDRIKNTGELFF.

V is TRBV19 and J is TRBJ1-4; TRBD1 is a possible D gene (6 bases). The CDR3 loop spans 13 amino acids. Germline V gene lookup returns CDR1 LNHDA and CDR2 SQIVND (reference sequence). Trimming took 7 bases from V and 8 from J, leaving 14 bases between them. This chain's CDR3 is CASNQDSGEKLFF. CDR3 sequence (DNA): TGTGCCAGTAATCAGGACAGTGGGGAAAAACTGTTTTTT.

The chain uses TRBV7-9 and TRBJ1-4; TRBD1 might be the D (5 bases). Deletions cut 6 bases from V and 6 bases from J, with 17 bases between. This CDR3 has 15 amino acids. The germline V gene encodes CDR1 SEHNR and CDR2 FQNEAQ (reference sequence). Here the CDR3 reads CASRFGGNYHEKLFF. CDR3 DNA sequence: TGTGCCAGCAGGTTTGGGGGGAACTATCATGAAAAACTGTTTTTT.

The CDR3 nucleotides are TGTGCCAGCAGATGGGGGGAGGACACTGAAGCTTTCTTT. It translates to CASRWGEDTEAFF. The chain couples TRBV6-6 to TRBJ1-1; TRBD1 might be the D (5 bases). The CDR3 consists of 13 residues. The V gene lost 6 bases and the J gene lost 3 bases, with 11 bases spanning the gap. The germline V gene has CDR1 MNHNY and CDR2 SVGAGI (reference sequence).

V is TRBV29-1 and J is TRBJ2-4; the D gene is possibly TRBD2 (6 bases). Trimming took 0 bases from V and 10 from J, leaving 10 bases between them. The CDR3 has 12 amino acids. Germline-derived CDR1 and CDR2 are SQVTM and ANQGSEA. CDR3 protein: CSVEEGGEIQYF. CDR3 in DNA: TGCAGCGTTGAAGAAGGCGGGGAGATTCAGTACTTC.

Comments on this clone: The identical CDR3 is also encoded by other nucleotide sequences in the sample. The chain recombines TRBV5-1 with TRBJ2-5; perhaps TRBD1 as D (5 bases). In germline, CDR1 is SGHRS, CDR2 YFSETQ. Trimming stripped 2 bases from V and 4 bases from J, with 6 bases between. The length of the CDR3 is 12 residues. The DNA of the CDR3 is TGCGCCAGCAGCTTTCAGGGAGAGACCCAGTACTTC. This encodes CASSFQGETQYF.

The gene calls are TRBV11-3 and TRBJ2-3, with a tentative D call TRBD2 (6 bases). CDR1 and CDR2 from the germline V gene are SGHNT and YENEEA. Between the trimmed V and J ends, which lost 5 bases and 0 bases, there was a span of 18 bases. The CDR3 has 17 residues. In DNA form, the CDR3 reads TGTGCCAGCAGCCGAAATAGCCGGGGGACTAGCACAGATACGCAGTATTTT. Residues: CASSRNSRGTSTDTQYF.

The J gene is TRBJ2-5, the V gene TRBV18; possibly TRBD1 or TRBD2 for D (7 bases each). Germline lookup yields CDR1 KGHSH and CDR2 LQKENI. This CDR3 has 18 residues. Trimming cost V 4 bases and J 4 bases, with 25 bases left between them. CDR3 protein: CASSLRTVTGEGGETQYF. CDR3 DNA: TGTGCCAGCTCACTACGAACCGTTACAGGGGAGGGTGGAGAGACCCAGTACTTC.

The chain links TRBV7-9 to TRBJ1-5, with 7 bases identical to TRBD1. Trimming took 5 bases from V and 3 from J; bases not matched to a gene: 13. This CDR3 is built from 17 residues. From germline, CDR1 is SEHNR and CDR2 FQNEAQ (reference sequence). CDR3: CASSPYTTGLDNQPQHF. Here the CDR3 DNA reads TGTGCCAGCAGCCCATATACGACAGGGTTAGACAATCAGCCCCAGCATTTT.

The chain is built from TRBV7-9 and TRBJ1-4; no clear D. V was pared by 7 bases and J by 7 bases, with 19 bases between. The V gene's germline CDR1 is SEHNR and CDR2 FQNEAQ (reference sequence). This CDR3 contains 15 residues. CDR3 protein: CASTSFGQPGEKLFF. CDR3 nucleotide sequence: TGTGCCAGCACCTCCTTCGGGCAACCGGGTGAAAAACTGTTTTTT.

The chain is built from TRBV6-5 and TRBJ1-2, with 7 positions matching TRBD1. The CDR3 is 15 amino acids. Germline-derived CDR1 and CDR2 are MNHEY and SVGAGI. With 6 bases clipped from V and 6 bases from J, the junction kept 13 bases outside the gene matches. The CDR3 DNA sequence: TGTGCCAGCAGCACGAATCGAGGGGGCGCCCATGGCTACACCTTC. It is translated as CASSTNRGGAHGYTF.